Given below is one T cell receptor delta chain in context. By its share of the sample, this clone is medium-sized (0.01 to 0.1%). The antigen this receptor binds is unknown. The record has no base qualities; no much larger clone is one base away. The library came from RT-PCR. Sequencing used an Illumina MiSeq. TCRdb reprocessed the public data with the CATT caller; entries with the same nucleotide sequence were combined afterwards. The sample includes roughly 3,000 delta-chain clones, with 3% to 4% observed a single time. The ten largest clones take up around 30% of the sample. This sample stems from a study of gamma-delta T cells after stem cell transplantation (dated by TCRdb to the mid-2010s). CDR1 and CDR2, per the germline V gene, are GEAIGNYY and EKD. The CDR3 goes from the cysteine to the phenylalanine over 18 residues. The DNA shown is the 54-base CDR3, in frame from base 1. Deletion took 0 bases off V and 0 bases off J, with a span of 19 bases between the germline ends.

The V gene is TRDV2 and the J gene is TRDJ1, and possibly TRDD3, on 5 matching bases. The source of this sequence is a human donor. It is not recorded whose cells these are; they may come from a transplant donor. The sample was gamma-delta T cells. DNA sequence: TGTGCCTGTGACACCGTAGGCACTGGCCAAACTAACACCGATAAACTCATCTTT. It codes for CACDTVGTGQTNTDKLIF.